This T cell receptor (beta chain) was recorded in a study of chemoradiotherapy in HPV16-positive cancers (dated 2022 in TCRdb). The study in broad terms: Using functional T-cell assays on cells from two HPV16-positive patients, the researchers defined candidate HPV-specific T-cell clones and common TCR motifs. The study asked whether T-cell immunity to the HPV oncoproteins E6 and E7 changes during chemoradiotherapy and whether this immunity affects survival. The candidate HPV-specific TCRs and motifs were then tracked in TCR repertoires from some 86 patients with HPV-related cancers.

On this clone itself: No antigen is known for it. No base quality information exists; no much larger clone differs at one position.

CDR1 is given as GTSNPN and CDR2 as SVGIG, both from the germline V gene (reference sequence). Germline trimming amounts to 1 base on V and 1 base on J, with 3 as the count of junction bases outside the gene matches. From its cysteine to its phenylalanine, the CDR3 spans 16 amino acids. This entry keeps only the CDR3 DNA: 48 bases, framed from base 1. Library preparation employed the immunoSEQ multiplex PCR assay. As stored in TCRdb, this immuneACCESS dataset retains in-frame rearrangements with V and J assigned. A fraction of the clones does not appear; measured against another copy, unresolved V genes explain less than half of the discrepancy, and the remainder lacks a known reason. The sample records about 9,200 clones, roughly four fifths of which are singletons. The biggest ten clones account for roughly two fifths of the sample. Results the study describes overall, beyond this receptor: Only a couple of HPV16-positive patients were used to derive the functional definition of HPV-specific T cells, and the survival association was reported for HPV16-positive patients. Expansion of candidate HPV-specific clones and E7-related TCR motifs was observed in the tumor microenvironment during treatment, whereas no such expansion was observed for non-HPV-specific T cells. Among HPV16-positive patients, expansion of HPV-responsive T cells during chemoradiotherapy was associated with better recurrence-free survival.

Repertoires were sampled multiple times during chemoradiotherapy, which allowed clonal expansion in the tumor microenvironment to be followed. The receptor comes from a human donor with HPV-associated anogenital cancer. Sample: tumor tissue, taken from a patient who underwent chemoradiotherapy. In this chain, TRBV30 is recombined with TRBJ2-3; 12 nucleotides in the junction match TRBD2. The DNA sequence reads TGTGCCTGGAGTGCGTGGACTAGCGGGGGCACAGATACGCAGTATTTT. This codes for CAWSAWTSGGTDTQYF.